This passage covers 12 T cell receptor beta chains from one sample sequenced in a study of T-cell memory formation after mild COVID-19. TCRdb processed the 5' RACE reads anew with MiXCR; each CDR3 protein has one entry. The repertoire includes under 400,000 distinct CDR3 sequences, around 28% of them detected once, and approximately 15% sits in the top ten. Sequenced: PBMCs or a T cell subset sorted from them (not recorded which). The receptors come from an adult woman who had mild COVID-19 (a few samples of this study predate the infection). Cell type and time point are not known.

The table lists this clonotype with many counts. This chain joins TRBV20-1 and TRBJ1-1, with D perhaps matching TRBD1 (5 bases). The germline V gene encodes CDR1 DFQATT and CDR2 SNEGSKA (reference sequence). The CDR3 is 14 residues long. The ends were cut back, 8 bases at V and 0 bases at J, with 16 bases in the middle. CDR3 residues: CSRSRGLMNTEAFF. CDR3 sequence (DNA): TGCAGTCGTTCACGGGGACTCATGAACACTGAAGCTTTCTTT.

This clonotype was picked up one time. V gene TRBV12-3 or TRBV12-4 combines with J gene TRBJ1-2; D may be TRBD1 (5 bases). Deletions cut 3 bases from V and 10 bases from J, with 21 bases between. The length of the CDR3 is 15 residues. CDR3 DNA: TGTGCCAGCAGTTTCAACCAGGGCGCCAACTCTGACTACACCTTC. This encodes CASSFNQGANSDYTF.

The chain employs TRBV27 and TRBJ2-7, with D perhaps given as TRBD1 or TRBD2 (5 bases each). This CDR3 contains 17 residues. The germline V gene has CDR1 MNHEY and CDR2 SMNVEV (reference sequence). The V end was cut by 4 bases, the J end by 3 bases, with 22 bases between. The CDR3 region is CASSWSRPGRGLYEQYF. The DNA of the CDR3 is TGTGCCAGCAGTTGGTCCCGCCCGGGACGAGGACTCTACGAGCAGTACTTC.

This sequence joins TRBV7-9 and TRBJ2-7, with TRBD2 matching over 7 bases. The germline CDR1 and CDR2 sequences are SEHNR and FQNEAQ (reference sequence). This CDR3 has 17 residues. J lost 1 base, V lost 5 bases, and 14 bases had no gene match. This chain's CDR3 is CASSPTRPGGWSYEQYF. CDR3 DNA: TGTGCCAGCAGCCCCACGAGGCCGGGAGGTTGGTCCTACGAGCAGTACTTC.

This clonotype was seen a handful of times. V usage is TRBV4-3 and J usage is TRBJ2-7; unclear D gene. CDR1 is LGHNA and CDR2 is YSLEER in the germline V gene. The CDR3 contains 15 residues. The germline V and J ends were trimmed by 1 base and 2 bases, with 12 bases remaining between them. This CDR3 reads CASSQVRGPTYEQYF. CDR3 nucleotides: TGCGCCAGCAGCCAAGTGAGAGGACCAACCTACGAGCAGTACTTC.

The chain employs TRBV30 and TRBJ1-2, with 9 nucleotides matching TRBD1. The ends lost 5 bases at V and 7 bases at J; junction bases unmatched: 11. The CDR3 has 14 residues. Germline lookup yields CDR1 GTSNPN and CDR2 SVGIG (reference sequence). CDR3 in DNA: TGTGCCTGGTCTCCCCCGGGACAGGGAGGTGGCTACACCTTC. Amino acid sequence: CAWSPPGQGGGYTF.

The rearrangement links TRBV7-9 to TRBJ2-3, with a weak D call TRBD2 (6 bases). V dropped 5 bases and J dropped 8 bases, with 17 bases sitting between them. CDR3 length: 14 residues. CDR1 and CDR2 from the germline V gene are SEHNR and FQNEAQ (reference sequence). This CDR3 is CASSPPSAGSTQYF. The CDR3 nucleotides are TGTGCCAGCAGCCCCCCCTCGGCGGGAAGTACGCAGTATTTT.

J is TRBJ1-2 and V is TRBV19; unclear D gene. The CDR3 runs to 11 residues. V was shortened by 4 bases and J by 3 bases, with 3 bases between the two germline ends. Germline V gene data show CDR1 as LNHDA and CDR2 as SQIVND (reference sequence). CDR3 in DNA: TGTGCCAGTAGTAAGGACTATGGCTACACCTTC. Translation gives CASSKDYGYTF.

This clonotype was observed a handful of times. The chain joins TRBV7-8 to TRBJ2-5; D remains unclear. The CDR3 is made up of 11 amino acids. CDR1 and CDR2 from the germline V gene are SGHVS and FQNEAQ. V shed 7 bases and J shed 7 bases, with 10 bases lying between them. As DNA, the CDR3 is TGTGCCAGCACCCGAGGCGGGACCCAGTACTTC. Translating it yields CASTRGGTQYF.

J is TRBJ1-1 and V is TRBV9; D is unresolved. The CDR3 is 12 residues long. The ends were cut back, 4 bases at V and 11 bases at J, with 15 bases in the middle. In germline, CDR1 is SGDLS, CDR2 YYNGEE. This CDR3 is CASSLTEDVAFF. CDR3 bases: TGTGCCAGCAGCCTTACTGAGGATGTGGCTTTCTTT. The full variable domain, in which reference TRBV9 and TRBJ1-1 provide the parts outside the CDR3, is DSGVTQTPKHLITATGQRVTLRCSPRSGDLSVYWYQQSLDQGLQFLIQYYNGEERAKGNILERFSAQQFPDLHSELNLSSLELGDSALYFCASSLTEDVAFFGQGTRLTVV.

In nucleotides, the CDR3 is TGTGCCAGCAGTTTAAGGGGAGGAACCTACGAGCAGTACTTC. Encoded protein: CASSLRGGTYEQYF. The chain combines TRBV27 with TRBJ2-7; TRBD2 might be the D (6 bases). This CDR3 has 14 amino acids. CDR1 is MNHEY, CDR2 SMNVEV, per germline (reference sequence). With 2 bases removed from V and 2 bases from J, the gap between germline ends came to 10 bases.

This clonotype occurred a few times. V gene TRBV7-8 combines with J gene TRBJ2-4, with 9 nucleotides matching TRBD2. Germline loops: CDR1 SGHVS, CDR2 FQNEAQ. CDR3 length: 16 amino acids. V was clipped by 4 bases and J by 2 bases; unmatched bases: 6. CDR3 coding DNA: TGTGCCAGCAGCTCAGCTGCGGGGGGGCCCAAAAACATTCAGTACTTC. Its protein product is CASSSAAGGPKNIQYF.